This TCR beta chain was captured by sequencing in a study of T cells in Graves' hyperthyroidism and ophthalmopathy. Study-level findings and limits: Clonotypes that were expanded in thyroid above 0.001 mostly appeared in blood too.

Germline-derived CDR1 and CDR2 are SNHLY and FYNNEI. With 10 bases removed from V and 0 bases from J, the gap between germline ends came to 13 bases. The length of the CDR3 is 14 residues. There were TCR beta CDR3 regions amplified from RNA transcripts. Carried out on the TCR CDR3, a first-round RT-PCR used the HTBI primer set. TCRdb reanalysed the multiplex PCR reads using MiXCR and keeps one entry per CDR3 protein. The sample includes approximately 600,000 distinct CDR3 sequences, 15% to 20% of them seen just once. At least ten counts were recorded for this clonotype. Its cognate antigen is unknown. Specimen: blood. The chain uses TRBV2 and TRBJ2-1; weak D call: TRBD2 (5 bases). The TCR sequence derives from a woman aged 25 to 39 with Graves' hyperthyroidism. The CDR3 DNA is TGTGCCATCACTCCAGCGGACTCCTACAATGAGCAGTTCTTC. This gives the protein CAITPADSYNEQFF.